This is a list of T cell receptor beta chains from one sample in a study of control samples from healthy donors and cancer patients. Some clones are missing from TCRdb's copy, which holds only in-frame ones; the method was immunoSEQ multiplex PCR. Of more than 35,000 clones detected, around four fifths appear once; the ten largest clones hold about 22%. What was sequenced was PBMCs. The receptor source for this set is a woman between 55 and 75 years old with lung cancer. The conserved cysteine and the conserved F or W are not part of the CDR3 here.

CDR3aa: ASSVRLAGTSEQY
v_gene: TRBV7-2

CDR3aa: ASSPPGTDKNTEAF
v_gene: TRBV18

CDR3aa: ASSVAGTPRGVSEQY
v_gene: TRBV9

CDR3aa: ASSPGQLSYNEQF
v_gene: TRBV7-7

CDR3aa: ASSEGQGVSSYNEQF
v_gene: TRBV5-4

CDR3aa: ATSDFQGEGYT
v_gene: TRBV24-1

CDR3aa: ASSIERNTEAF
v_gene: TRBV19

CDR3aa: ASSLGGGTEAF
v_gene: TRBV7-2

CDR3aa: ASSLGQQETQY
v_gene: TRBV7-2

CDR3aa: ASSPLRGEAF
v_gene: TRBV18

CDR3aa: ASSRDGELRKMNTEAF
v_gene: TRBV18

CDR3aa: ASGDWGDSQGGYT
v_gene: TRBV10-2

CDR3aa: ASKRYGYT
v_gene: TRBV19

CDR3aa: ASSLGATSGVEQY
v_gene: TRBV7-9

CDR3aa: ASSLVLGGATDTQY
v_gene: TRBV7-2

CDR3aa: ASSASPGQGPDSNQPQH
v_gene: TRBV9

CDR3aa: ASSLDLTGRRGGYT
v_gene: TRBV11-2

CDR3aa: ASSFGQGEKY
v_gene: TRBV7-8

CDR3aa: ASSDQGTEAF
v_gene: TRBV6-1

CDR3aa: ASSYQGNDYGYT
v_gene: TRBV6-5

CDR3aa: ASSPTGWELF
v_gene: TRBV7-9

CDR3aa: ASSILQGAGEAF
v_gene: TRBV19

CDR3aa: ASSRDSTNTEAF
v_gene: TRBV5-1

CDR3aa: ASSFPGEDTQY
v_gene: TRBV5-1